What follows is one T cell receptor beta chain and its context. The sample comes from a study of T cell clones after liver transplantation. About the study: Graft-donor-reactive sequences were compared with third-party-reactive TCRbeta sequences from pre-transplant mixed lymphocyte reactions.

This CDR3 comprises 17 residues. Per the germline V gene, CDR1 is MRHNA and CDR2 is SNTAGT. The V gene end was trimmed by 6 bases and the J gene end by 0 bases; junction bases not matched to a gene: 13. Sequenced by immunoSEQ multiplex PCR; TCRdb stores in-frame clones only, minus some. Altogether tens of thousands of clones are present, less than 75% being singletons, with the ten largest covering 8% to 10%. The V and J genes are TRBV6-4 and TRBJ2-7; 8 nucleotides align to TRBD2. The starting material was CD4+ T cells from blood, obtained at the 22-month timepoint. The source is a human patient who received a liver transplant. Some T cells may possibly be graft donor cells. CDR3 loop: CASSGGVEASASYEQYF. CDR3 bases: TGTGCCAGCAGCGGGGGGGTTGAGGCTTCGGCCTCCTACGAGCAGTACTTC.